These 28 T cell receptor beta chains came from one sample sequenced in a study of T cells in Graves' hyperthyroidism and ophthalmopathy. Amplified TCR beta CDR3 regions derived from RNA transcripts. In the first-round RT-PCR of the TCR CDR3, the HTBI primer set was used. In TCRdb, the multiplex PCR reads were re-called with MiXCR into one record per CDR3 protein. The sample records approximately 610,000 distinct CDR3 sequences, over 12% being singletons. Sequencing was done on a sample of blood. Receptors originate from a woman in her thirties or forties with Graves' ophthalmopathy.

This clonotype was counted many times. This chain joins TRBV12-3 or TRBV12-4 and TRBJ2-7; 9 nucleotides match TRBD1. CDR3 length: 15 residues. With 5 bases clipped from V and 2 bases from J, the junction kept 7 bases outside the gene matches. The CDR3 loop reads CASSRGTGWAYEQYF. CDR3 bases: TGTGCCAGCAGTCGTGGGACAGGGTGGGCCTACGAGCAGTACTTC.

This clonotype was detected many times. This chain uses TRBV29-1 with TRBJ2-3; TRBD1 agrees at 11 bases. V trimming: 4 bases; J trimming: 6 bases; junction bases outside the gene matches: 9. This CDR3 is built from 15 residues. In germline, CDR1 is SQVTM, CDR2 ANQGSEA. CDR3 protein: CSVATRDRGTDTQYF. The DNA for the CDR3 is TGCAGCGTTGCCACCCGGGACAGGGGGACTGATACGCAGTATTTT.

This clonotype was detected ten times or more. The V gene is TRBV19, the J gene TRBJ2-2, with D unresolved. The germline CDR1 and CDR2 sequences are LNHDA and SQIVND (reference sequence). There are 14 residues in the CDR3. V was cut by 4 bases and J by 0 bases, with 6 bases left in between. The CDR3 protein is CASSTGSNTGELFF. The CDR3, as DNA: TGTGCCAGTAGTACCGGATCGAACACCGGGGAGCTGTTTTTT. The whole variable domain, filled in from reference TRBV19 and TRBJ2-2, reads DGGITQSPKYLFRKEGQNVTLSCEQNLNHDAMYWYRQDPGQGLRLIYYSQIVNDFQKGDIAEGYSVSREKKESFPLTVTSAQKNPTAFYLCASSTGSNTGELFFGEGSRLTVL.

The chain has TRBV4-1 and TRBJ1-5; 9 bases align to TRBD1. J lost 7 bases, V lost 3 bases, and 10 bases had no gene match. The CDR3 is made up of 16 amino acids. From germline, CDR1 is MGHRA and CDR2 YSYEKL. The CDR3 nucleotides are TGCGCCAGCAGCCAGGCCGGGACAGGGATTGGGCAGCCCCAGCATTTT. Its translation: CASSQAGTGIGQPQHF.

This clonotype was recorded at least ten times. The chain employs TRBV29-1 and TRBJ2-5; D is unresolved. Trimming left V 6 bases short and J 7 bases short, with 12 bases between. The CDR3 has 11 amino acids. Per germline, CDR1 SQVTM and CDR2 ANQGSEA. The CDR3 loop is CSVERAGTQYF. DNA of the CDR3: TGCAGCGTAGAAAGGGCCGGGACCCAGTACTTC.

This clonotype showed up many times. This chain connects TRBV12-3 or TRBV12-4 to TRBJ2-7; D ambiguous. The CDR3 extends over 17 amino acids. V was trimmed by 0 bases and J by 5 bases, leaving 20 bases between them. CDR3 nucleotide sequence: TGTGCCAGCAGTTTAGCGGTCGCCCCTTCCTTAGGTAACGAGCAGTACTTC. This sequence encodes CASSLAVAPSLGNEQYF.

The chain joins TRBV6-2 or TRBV6-3 to TRBJ2-5, with 12 positions matching TRBD2. After removal of 0 bases from V and 4 bases from J, the junction contained 9 bases not matched to a gene. The germline gives CDR1 MNHEY, CDR2 SVGEGT. This CDR3 has 18 residues. CDR3 nucleotide sequence: TGTGCCAGCAGTTACTCCCGGACTAGCGGGAATCGGGCAGAGACCCAGTACTTC. Its translation: CASSYSRTSGNRAETQYF.

This clonotype has just a few counts. The genes are TRBV7-2 and TRBJ1-1, with D tentatively TRBD1 (5 bases). This CDR3 is 15 amino acids long. V was shortened by 2 bases and J by 2 bases, with 12 bases between the two germline ends. CDR1 is SGHTA, CDR2 FQGNSA, per germline. The chain's CDR3 is CASSLWPGVNTEAFF. As DNA, the CDR3 is TGTGCCAGCAGCTTATGGCCGGGGGTAAACACTGAAGCTTTCTTT. Looking up the rest from reference TRBV7-2 and TRBJ1-1 gives the full variable domain: GAGVSQSPSNKVTEKGKDVELRCDPISGHTALYWYRQSLGQGLEFLIYFQGNSAPDKSGLPSDRFSAERTGGSVSTLTIQRTQQEDSAVYLCASSLWPGVNTEAFFGQGTRLTVV.

This clonotype was detected ten times or more. The chain carries TRBV5-1 and TRBJ2-7, with 7 bases matching TRBD1. The V gene's germline CDR1 is SGHRS and CDR2 YFSETQ. Germline trimming cut 1 base from V and 2 bases from J; bases unmatched to any gene: 3. This CDR3 is 14 amino acids long. DNA for the CDR3: TGCGCCAGCAGCTTGCTTCAGGGGGCCTACGAGCAGTACTTC. Translating gives CASSLLQGAYEQYF.

This clonotype was counted at least ten times. V is TRBV3-1 and J is TRBJ1-1; tentative D call: TRBD1 (6 bases). With 3 bases removed from V and 6 bases from J, the gap between germline ends came to 11 bases. CDR1 and CDR2 from the germline V gene are LGHDT and YNNKEL (reference sequence). The CDR3 length is 13 residues. As DNA, the CDR3 is TGTGCCAGCAGCCAGGGGGCGCAGGCTGAAGCTTTCTTT. It translates to CASSQGAQAEAFF.

This clonotype was seen only a few times. This sequence joins TRBV7-3 and TRBJ1-1; tentatively, D is TRBD1 (5 bases). The CDR3 is made up of 13 amino acids. V shed 3 bases and J shed 5 bases, with 10 bases lying between them. Germline values: CDR1 SGHTA, CDR2 FQGTGA. This CDR3 reads CASSFARGTEAFF. The CDR3 DNA reads as TGTGCCAGCAGCTTTGCCCGGGGGACTGAAGCTTTCTTT.

This clonotype was recorded many times. The V gene is TRBV5-5, the J gene TRBJ2-7, with 10 bases identical to TRBD1. This CDR3 has 14 amino acids. V dropped 4 bases and J dropped 6; count of bases not matched to a gene: 7. CDR1 SGHKS and CDR2 YYEKEE come from the germline V gene (reference sequence). CDR3 loop: CASSRTGGTVEQYF. CDR3 DNA: TGTGCCAGCAGCCGGACAGGGGGAACGGTCGAGCAGTACTTC.

In its sample, this clonotype was seen many times. The rearrangement joins TRBV12-3 or TRBV12-4 to TRBJ2-7; 7 bases are shared with TRBD2. Trimming at V came to 4 bases and at J to 3 bases, leaving 0 bases not matched to a gene. CDR3 length: 12 residues. The CDR3 DNA reads as TGTGCCAGCAGTTGGGAGGGCTACGAGCAGTACTTC. It codes for CASSWEGYEQYF.

The chain recombines TRBV6-4 with TRBJ2-3; no definite D call. In germline, CDR1 is MRHNA, CDR2 SNTAGT. This CDR3 region has 13 residues. V was clipped by 7 bases and J by 0 bases, with 8 bases between them. The CDR3 region has the DNA TGTGCCAGCATTGGCACTAGCACAGATACGCAGTATTTT. Its protein is CASIGTSTDTQYF.

This clonotype was observed a few times. J is TRBJ2-6 and V is TRBV5-1; TRBD1 agrees at 9 bases. CDR1 and CDR2 from the germline V gene are SGHRS and YFSETQ. The CDR3 spans 18 residues. V gave up 4 bases and J gave up 2 bases; unmatched junction bases: 10. The chain's CDR3 is CASSPLGQGQTGANVLTF. As DNA, the CDR3 is TGCGCCAGCAGCCCTCTGGGACAGGGACAAACTGGGGCCAACGTCCTGACTTTC.

This clonotype showed up many times. V gene TRBV28 combines with J gene TRBJ1-1; D is perhaps TRBD1 (5 bases). The CDR3 is 15 residues long. V lost 2 bases and J lost 6, with 16 bases in between. CDR1 is MDHEN and CDR2 is SYDVKM in the germline V gene. CDR3 bases: TGTGCCAGCAGTTTAATTGCCAGTGGGGCCTCTGAAGCTTTCTTT. It encodes CASSLIASGASEAFF.

This chain uses TRBV15 with TRBJ2-5, with a tentative D call TRBD1 (6 bases). Between the trimmed V and J ends, which lost 6 bases and 4 bases, there was a span of 21 bases. The germline CDR1 and CDR2 sequences are LNHNV and YYDKDF (reference sequence). This CDR3 is 16 amino acids long. The chain's CDR3 is CATRAFSTGSGETQYF. In nucleotides, the CDR3 is TGTGCCACCAGAGCATTTTCAACAGGGTCGGGAGAGACCCAGTACTTC.

This clonotype has ten or more counts. One junction end disagrees with the germline gene, perhaps due to a read error. The chain employs TRBV6-5 and TRBJ2-7, with 7 nucleotides matching TRBD1. This CDR3 comprises 16 residues. Germline CDR1 is MNHEY and CDR2 is SVGAGI. The CDR3 spells CASSYLDRVHSYEQYF. CDR3 in DNA: TGTGCCAGCAGTTACCTAGACAGGGTTCACTCCTACGAACAGTACTTC.

The chain couples TRBV20-1 to TRBJ1-2; possibly TRBD1 for D (5 bases). This CDR3 has 10 residues. CDR1 is DFQATT, CDR2 SNEGSKA, per germline (reference sequence). Trimming took 6 bases from V and 8 from J, leaving 10 bases between them. This CDR3 reads CSANNRGYTF. The CDR3 bases are TGCAGTGCCAATAACAGGGGCTACACCTTC.

This clonotype appeared a few times. The V call is TRBV12-3 or TRBV12-4, the J call TRBJ2-7; 7 bases fit TRBD1. There are 15 residues in the CDR3. Trimming cost V 5 bases and J 0 bases; bases outside gene matches: 7. This CDR3 reads CASSGGQSSSYEQYF. The CDR3 coding sequence is TGTGCCAGCAGTGGGGGACAGTCGAGCTCCTACGAGCAGTACTTC.

The rearrangement links TRBV27 to TRBJ2-7; D unclear. Germline-derived CDR1 and CDR2 are MNHEY and SMNVEV (reference sequence). CDR3 length equals 13 residues. Trimming took 6 bases from V and 5 from J, leaving 14 bases between them. The CDR3 nucleotides read TGTGCCAGCAGGAGCAAGGTCTGGGACGAGCAGTACTTC. Its translation is CASRSKVWDEQYF.

This clonotype appeared many times. The CDR3 region has the DNA TGTGCCAGCAGCTTAGATTTTGACGGCCCGAACACTGAAGCTTTCTTT. This translates into CASSLDFDGPNTEAFF. This chain joins TRBV11-2 and TRBJ1-1, with D hard to call. Per germline, CDR1 SGHAT and CDR2 FQNNGV. The CDR3 has 16 amino acids. Trimming took off 0 bases at V and 1 base at J, with 12 bases between the two ends.

At least ten counts were recorded for this clonotype. The chain links TRBV12-3 or TRBV12-4 to TRBJ1-1; D gene unclear. Trimming took off 3 bases at V and 4 bases at J, with 15 bases between the two ends. The CDR3 extends over 15 amino acids. The CDR3 loop reads CASSLGPWGLTEAFF. CDR3 DNA sequence: TGTGCCAGCAGTTTGGGTCCTTGGGGTCTCACTGAAGCTTTCTTT.

The genes are TRBV25-1 and TRBJ2-7, with 10 positions matching TRBD1. V trimming: 6 bases; J trimming: 5 bases; junction bases outside the gene matches: 7. The CDR3 runs 14 residues. The germline gives CDR1 MGHDK, CDR2 SYGVNS. This CDR3 reads CASSSGQGFDEQYF. Here the CDR3 DNA reads TGTGCCAGCAGCTCGGGACAGGGGTTCGACGAGCAGTACTTC.

This clonotype was observed a handful of times. The CDR3 nucleotides are TGCGCCAGCAGCCAAGGGGGATTCGACAGCCTCCCTAATTCCTACGAGCAGTACTTC. This translates into CASSQGGFDSLPNSYEQYF. This rearrangement joins TRBV4-1 to TRBJ2-7; a weak D match, TRBD1 (5 bases). Trimming stripped 1 base from V and 1 base from J, with 23 bases between. Germline loops: CDR1 MGHRA, CDR2 YSYEKL. The CDR3 totals 19 residues.

The J gene is TRBJ1-1, the V gene TRBV6-5; D is ambiguous. Between the trimmed V and J ends, which lost 2 bases and 1 base, there was a span of 17 bases. CDR3 size: 17 residues. Germline loops: CDR1 MNHEY, CDR2 SVGAGI. The CDR3 bases are TGTGCCAGCAGTTACGCGGTTAATAGGGCGAAGAACACTGAAGCTTTCTTT. This encodes CASSYAVNRAKNTEAFF.

The chain uses TRBV18 and TRBJ1-2, with D possibly TRBD1 on 5 matching bases. The germline gives CDR1 KGHSH, CDR2 LQKENI. CDR3 size: 13 residues. V was pared by 1 base and J by 4 bases, with 7 bases between. CDR3 nucleotide sequence: TGTGCCAGCTCACCACTGGGGACCTATGGCTACACCTTC. This sequence encodes CASSPLGTYGYTF.

This clonotype came up many times. The genes are TRBV28 and TRBJ1-2, with D possibly TRBD1 on 6 matching bases. There are 16 residues in the CDR3. Germline V CDR1 and CDR2: MDHEN, SYDVKM. Trimming removed 6 bases from V and 0 bases from J, with 17 bases in between. CDR3 protein: CASSTVGAPANYGYTF. The CDR3 nucleotides are TGTGCCAGCAGCACAGTGGGGGCCCCTGCTAACTATGGCTACACCTTC.